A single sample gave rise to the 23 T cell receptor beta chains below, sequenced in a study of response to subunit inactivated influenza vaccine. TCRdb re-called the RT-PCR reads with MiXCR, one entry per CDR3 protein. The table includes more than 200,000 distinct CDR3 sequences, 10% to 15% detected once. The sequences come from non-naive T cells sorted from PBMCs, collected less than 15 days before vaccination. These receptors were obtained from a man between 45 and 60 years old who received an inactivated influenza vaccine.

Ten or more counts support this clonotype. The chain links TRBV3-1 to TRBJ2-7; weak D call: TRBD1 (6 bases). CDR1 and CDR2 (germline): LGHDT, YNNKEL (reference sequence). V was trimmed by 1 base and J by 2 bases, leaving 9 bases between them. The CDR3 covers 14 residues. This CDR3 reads CASSQAGDTYEQYF. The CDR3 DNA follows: TGTGCCAGCAGCCAAGCAGGGGATACCTACGAGCAGTACTTC.

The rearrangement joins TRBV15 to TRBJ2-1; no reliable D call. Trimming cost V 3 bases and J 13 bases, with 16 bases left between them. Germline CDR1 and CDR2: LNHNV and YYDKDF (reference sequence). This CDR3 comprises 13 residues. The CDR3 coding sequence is TGTGCCACCAGCAGTCTTGCCCACGACCTTCAGTTCTTC. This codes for CATSSLAHDLQFF.

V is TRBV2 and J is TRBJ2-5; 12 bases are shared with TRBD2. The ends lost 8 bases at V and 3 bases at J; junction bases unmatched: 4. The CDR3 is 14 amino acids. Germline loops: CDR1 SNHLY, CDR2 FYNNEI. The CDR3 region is CASGRLAGEETQYF. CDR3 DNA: TGTGCCAGCGGAAGACTAGCGGGAGAAGAGACCCAGTACTTC.

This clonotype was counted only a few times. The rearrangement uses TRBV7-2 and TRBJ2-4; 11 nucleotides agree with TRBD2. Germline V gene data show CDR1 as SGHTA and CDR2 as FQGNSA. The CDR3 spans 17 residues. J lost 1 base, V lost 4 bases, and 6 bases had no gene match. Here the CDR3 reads CASSSRTSGGAKNIQYF. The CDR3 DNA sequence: TGTGCCAGCAGCTCGAGAACTAGCGGGGGTGCCAAAAACATTCAGTACTTC.

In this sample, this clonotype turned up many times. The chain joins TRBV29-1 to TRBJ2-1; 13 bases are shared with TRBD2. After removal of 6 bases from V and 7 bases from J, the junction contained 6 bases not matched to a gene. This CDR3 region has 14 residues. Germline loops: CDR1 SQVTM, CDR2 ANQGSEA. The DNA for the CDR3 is TGCAGCGTCTTCCGGACTAGCGGGAGTAATGAGCAGTTCTTC. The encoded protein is CSVFRTSGSNEQFF.

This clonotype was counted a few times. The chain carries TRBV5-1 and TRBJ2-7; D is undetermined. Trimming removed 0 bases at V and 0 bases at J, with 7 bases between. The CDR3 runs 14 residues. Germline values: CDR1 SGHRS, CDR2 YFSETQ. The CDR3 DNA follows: TGCGCCAGCAGCTTGGACTTTTTCTCCTACGAGCAGTACTTC. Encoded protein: CASSLDFFSYEQYF.

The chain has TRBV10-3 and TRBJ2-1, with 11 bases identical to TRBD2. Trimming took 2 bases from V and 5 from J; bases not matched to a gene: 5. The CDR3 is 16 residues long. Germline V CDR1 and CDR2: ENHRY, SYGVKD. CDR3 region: CAISETTSGTDNEQFF. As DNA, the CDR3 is TGTGCCATCAGTGAGACGACTAGCGGGACCGACAATGAGCAGTTCTTC.

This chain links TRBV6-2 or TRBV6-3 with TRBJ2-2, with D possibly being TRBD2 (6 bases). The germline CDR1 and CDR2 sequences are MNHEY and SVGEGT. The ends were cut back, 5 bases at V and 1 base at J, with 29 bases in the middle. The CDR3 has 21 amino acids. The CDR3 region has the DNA TGTGCCAGCAGTACGTACGTCCTCAGGAGGTCCGCGGGGTTGAACACCGGGGAGCTGTTTTTT. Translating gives CASSTYVLRRSAGLNTGELFF.

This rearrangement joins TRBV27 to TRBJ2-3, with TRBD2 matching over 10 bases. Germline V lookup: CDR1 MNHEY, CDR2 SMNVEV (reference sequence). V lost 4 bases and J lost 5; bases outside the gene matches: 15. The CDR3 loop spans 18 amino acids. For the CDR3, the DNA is TGTGCCAGCAGTTCTCTATCGGGAACTAGCGGGATTGGAGATACGCAGTATTTT. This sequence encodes CASSSLSGTSGIGDTQYF.

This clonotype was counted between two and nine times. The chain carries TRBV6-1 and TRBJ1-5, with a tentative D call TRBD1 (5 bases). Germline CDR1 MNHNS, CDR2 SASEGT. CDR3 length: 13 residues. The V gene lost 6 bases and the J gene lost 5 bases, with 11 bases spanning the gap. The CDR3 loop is CASRRDRYQPQHF. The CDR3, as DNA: TGTGCCAGCAGAAGAGACAGATATCAGCCCCAGCATTTT.

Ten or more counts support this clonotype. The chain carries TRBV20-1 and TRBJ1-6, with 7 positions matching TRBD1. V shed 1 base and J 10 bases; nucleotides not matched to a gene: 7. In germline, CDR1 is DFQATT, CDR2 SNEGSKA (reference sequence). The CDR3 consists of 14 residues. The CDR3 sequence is CSARGQGLESPLHF. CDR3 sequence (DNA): TGCAGTGCTAGAGGACAGGGTTTGGAATCACCCCTCCACTTT.

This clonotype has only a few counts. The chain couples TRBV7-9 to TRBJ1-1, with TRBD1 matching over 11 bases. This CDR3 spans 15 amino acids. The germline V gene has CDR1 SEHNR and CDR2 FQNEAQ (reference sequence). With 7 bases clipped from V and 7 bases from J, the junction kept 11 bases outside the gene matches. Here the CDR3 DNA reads TGTGCCAGCATTCACCGGACAGGGGGCGGAGGTGAAGCTTTCTTT. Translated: CASIHRTGGGGEAFF. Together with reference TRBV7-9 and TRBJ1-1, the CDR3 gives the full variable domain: DTGVSQNPRHKITKRGQNVTFRCDPISEHNRLYWYRQTLGQGPEFLTYFQNEAQLEKSRLLSDRFSAERPKGSFSTLEIQRTEQGDSAMYLCASIHRTGGGGEAFFGQGTRLTVV.

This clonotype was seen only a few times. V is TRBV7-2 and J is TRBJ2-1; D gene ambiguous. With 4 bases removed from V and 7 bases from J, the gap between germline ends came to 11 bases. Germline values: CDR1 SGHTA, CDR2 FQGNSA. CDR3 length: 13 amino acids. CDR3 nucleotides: TGTGCCAGCAGCTCCCCTAGTACGAATGAGCAGTTCTTC. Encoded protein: CASSSPSTNEQFF.

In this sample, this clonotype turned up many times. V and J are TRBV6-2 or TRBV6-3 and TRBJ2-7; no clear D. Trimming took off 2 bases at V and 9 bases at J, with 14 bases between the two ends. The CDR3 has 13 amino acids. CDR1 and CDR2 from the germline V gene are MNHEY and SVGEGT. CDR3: CASSYRTPPWQYF. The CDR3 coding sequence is TGTGCCAGCAGTTACCGGACCCCACCGTGGCAGTACTTC.

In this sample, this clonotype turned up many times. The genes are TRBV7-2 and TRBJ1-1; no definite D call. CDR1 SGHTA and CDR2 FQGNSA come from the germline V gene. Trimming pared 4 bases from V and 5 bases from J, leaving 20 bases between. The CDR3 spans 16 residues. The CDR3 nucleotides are TGTGCCAGCAGCTACTTTTGGGCCCAGAAAAGGACTGAAGCTTTCTTT. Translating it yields CASSYFWAQKRTEAFF.

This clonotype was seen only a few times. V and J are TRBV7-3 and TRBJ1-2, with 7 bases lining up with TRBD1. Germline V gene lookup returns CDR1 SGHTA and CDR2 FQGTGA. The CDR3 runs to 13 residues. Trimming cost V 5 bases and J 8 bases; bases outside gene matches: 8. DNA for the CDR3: TGTGCCAGCAGCCCAGGACAGGCGGGGGGCTACACCTTC. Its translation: CASSPGQAGGYTF.

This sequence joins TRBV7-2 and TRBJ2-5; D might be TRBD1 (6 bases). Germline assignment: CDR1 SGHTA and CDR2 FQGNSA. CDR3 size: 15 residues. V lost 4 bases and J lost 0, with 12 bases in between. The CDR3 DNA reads TGTGCCAGCAGCTCCTACAGGGTACACCAAGAGACCCAGTACTTC. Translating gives CASSSYRVHQETQYF.

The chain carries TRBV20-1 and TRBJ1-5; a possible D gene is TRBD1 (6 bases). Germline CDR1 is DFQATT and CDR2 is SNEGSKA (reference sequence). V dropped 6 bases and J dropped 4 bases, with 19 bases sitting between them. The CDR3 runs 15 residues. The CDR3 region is CSAKASGTHNQPQHF. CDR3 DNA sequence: TGCAGTGCCAAGGCTTCCGGGACACATAATCAGCCCCAGCATTTT.

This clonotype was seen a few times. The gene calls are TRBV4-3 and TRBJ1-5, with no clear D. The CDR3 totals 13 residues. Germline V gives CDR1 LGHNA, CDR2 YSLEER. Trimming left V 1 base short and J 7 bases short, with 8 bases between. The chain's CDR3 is CASSQVLGQPQHF. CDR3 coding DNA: TGCGCCAGCAGCCAAGTGTTGGGCCAGCCCCAGCATTTT.

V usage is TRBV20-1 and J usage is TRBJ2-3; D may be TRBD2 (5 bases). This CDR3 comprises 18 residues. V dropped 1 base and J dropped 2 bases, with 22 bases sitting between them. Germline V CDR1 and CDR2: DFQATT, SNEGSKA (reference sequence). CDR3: CSARAPKRFGRATDTQYF. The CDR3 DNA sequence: TGCAGTGCTAGAGCTCCAAAAAGGTTCGGGCGGGCCACAGATACGCAGTATTTT.

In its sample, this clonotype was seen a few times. The CDR3 loop is CASSLWDSGTGFNEQYF. In DNA form, the CDR3 reads TGTGCCAGCAGTTTATGGGATTCCGGGACAGGGTTCAACGAGCAGTACTTC. The J gene is TRBJ2-7, the V gene TRBV28; 9 nucleotides line up with TRBD1. CDR1 is MDHEN and CDR2 is SYDVKM in the germline V gene. This CDR3 has 17 residues. V was pared by 0 bases and J by 5 bases, with 11 bases of the junction left unmatched.

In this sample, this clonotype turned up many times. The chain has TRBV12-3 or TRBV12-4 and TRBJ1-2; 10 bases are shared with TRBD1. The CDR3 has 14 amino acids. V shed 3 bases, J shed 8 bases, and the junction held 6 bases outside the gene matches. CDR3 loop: CASSLGGQGLGYTF. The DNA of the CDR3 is TGTGCCAGCAGTTTGGGGGGACAGGGGCTCGGCTACACCTTC.

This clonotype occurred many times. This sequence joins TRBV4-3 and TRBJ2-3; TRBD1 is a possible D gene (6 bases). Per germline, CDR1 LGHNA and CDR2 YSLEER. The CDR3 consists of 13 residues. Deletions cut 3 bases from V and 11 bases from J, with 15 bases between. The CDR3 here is CASSQSDRYRQYF. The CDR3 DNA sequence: TGCGCCAGCAGCCAGTCCGACAGGTATCGGCAGTATTTT.